This T cell receptor beta chain was recorded in a study of immune evolution from preneoplasia to lung adenocarcinoma. This CDR3 spans 16 amino acids. Trimming at V came to 5 bases and at J to 3 bases, leaving 6 bases not matched to a gene. The germline V gene encodes CDR1 SGHNT and CDR2 YENEEA. Histologic diagnosis was independently verified by two lung pathologists. Notes on this clone: The antigen remains unidentified. Other DNA sequences from this sample encode an identical CDR3 as well.

Only in-frame clones appear in the TCRdb table, and some are missing; sequencing was by immunoSEQ multiplex PCR. The data hold more than 15,000 clones, with approximately 86% observed a single time. Points from the study as a whole: Later-stage lesions seemingly showed higher T cell density and diversity than normal lung.

The rearrangement links TRBV11-3 to TRBJ2-1; 11 bases map to TRBD1. Sequenced sample: FFPE invasive lung adenocarcinoma tissue. The sequence was collected from an older person with invasive lung adenocarcinoma. CDR3 loop: CASSPGTGGFYNEQFF. The CDR3 DNA is TGTGCCAGCAGCCCAGGGACAGGGGGTTTCTACAATGAGCAGTTCTTC.